The T cell receptor beta chain under discussion was sequenced for a study of blood T cell repertoires in COVID-19. The wider study: Acute and convalescent COVID-19 specimens originated in the United States, Italy and Spain. Sources were T cells, B-cell-depleted T cells, or PBMCs; the material itself was cDNA or gDNA.

As handled by the study authors: Amplification from reference gene primers served as the basis for estimated nucleated cell counts. TCRdb's table, derived via immunoSEQ multiplex PCR, lists solely in-frame clones and lacks some. The D gene and trimming were derived from the DNA, and the V and J assignments and clone size from that table. Counted here are about 190,000 clones, approximately 78% occurring once; the ten biggest clones make up approximately 3%. The clonotype comes from an elderly woman with active or convalescent COVID-19. Material: peripheral blood.

CDR3 amino acids: CASSPRGGGVFEQYF. CDR3 nucleotide sequence: TGTGCCAGCAGCCCCAGAGGAGGGGGCGTCTTTGAGCAGTACTTC. The chain has TRBV7-9 and TRBJ2-7, with D possibly matching TRBD1 (7 bases). The germline CDR1 and CDR2 sequences are SEHNR and FQNEAQ (reference sequence). The CDR3 is made up of 15 amino acids. V lost 5 bases and J 7 bases, leaving 21 bases between the germline ends. Full variable domain (missing parts from reference TRBV7-9 and TRBJ2-7): DTGVSQNPRHKITKRGQNVTFRCDPISEHNRLYWYRQTLGQGPEFLTYFQNEAQLEKSRLLSDRFSAERPKGSFSTLEIQRTEQGDSAMYLCASSPRGGGVFEQYFGPGTRLTVT.